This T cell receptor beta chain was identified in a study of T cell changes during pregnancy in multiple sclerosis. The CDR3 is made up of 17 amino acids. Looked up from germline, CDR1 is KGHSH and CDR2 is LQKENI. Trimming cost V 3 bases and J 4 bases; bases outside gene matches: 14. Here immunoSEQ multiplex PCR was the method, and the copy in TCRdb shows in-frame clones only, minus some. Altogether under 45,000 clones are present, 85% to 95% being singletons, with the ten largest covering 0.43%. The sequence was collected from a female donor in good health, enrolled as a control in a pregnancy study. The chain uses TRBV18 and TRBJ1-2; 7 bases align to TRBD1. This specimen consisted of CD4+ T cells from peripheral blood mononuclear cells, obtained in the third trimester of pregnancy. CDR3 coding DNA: TGTGCCAGCTCACCTTTTTCATCCGGGACAGATGGCTATGGCTACACCTTC. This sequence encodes CASSPFSSGTDGYGYTF.